These 32 T cell receptor beta chains share one sample of origin, sequenced in a study of T cells in Graves' hyperthyroidism and ophthalmopathy. Authors of the study amplified TCR beta CDR3 regions from RNA transcripts. When the TCR CDR3 underwent first-round RT-PCR, the HTBI primer set was used. TCRdb re-called the multiplex PCR reads through MiXCR, storing one row per CDR3 protein. This sample has under 400,000 distinct CDR3 sequences; roughly 20% occur once, and the top ten carry about 16%. Sequenced: blood. These receptor sequences come from a woman aged 40 to 50 with Graves' ophthalmopathy.

This clonotype was seen repeatedly, ten times or more. The chain joins TRBV28 to TRBJ2-7; 7 positions agree with TRBD2. The V gene's germline CDR1 is MDHEN and CDR2 SYDVKM. This CDR3 is built from 14 residues. V dropped 5 bases and J dropped 0; count of bases not matched to a gene: 4. The CDR3 sequence: CASSRLASSYEQYF. CDR3 DNA sequence: TGTGCCAGCAGTAGACTAGCCTCCTCCTACGAGCAGTACTTC.

In its sample, this clonotype was seen many times. This chain joins TRBV6-1 and TRBJ1-2; TRBD1 agrees at 9 bases. V lost 6 bases, J lost 2 bases, and 10 bases stayed unmatched. Germline V gene sequence: CDR1 MNHNS, CDR2 SASEGT. This CDR3 comprises 16 residues. CDR3 sequence (DNA): TGTGCCAGCAGAGCCCCCGGACAGGGGACCAACTATGGCTACACCTTC. It specifies CASRAPGQGTNYGYTF.

This clonotype showed up many times. This chain uses TRBV20-1 with TRBJ2-5; 11 bases align to TRBD2. V was clipped by 2 bases and J by 4 bases; unmatched bases: 9. Germline V CDR1 and CDR2: DFQATT, SNEGSKA (reference sequence). This CDR3 contains 16 residues. CDR3 DNA: TGCAGTGCTAGACTAGCGGGAGGCGTAGGAGCAGAGACCCAGTACTTC. Amino acid sequence: CSARLAGGVGAETQYF.

Ten or more counts support this clonotype. The chain uses TRBV25-1 and TRBJ1-2, with a weak D call TRBD1 (6 bases). Germline assignment: CDR1 MGHDK and CDR2 SYGVNS. V was trimmed by 3 bases and J by 2 bases, leaving 10 bases between them. This CDR3 comprises 14 residues. The CDR3 loop reads CASSEAGANYGYTF. The DNA of the CDR3 is TGTGCCAGCAGTGAGGCGGGGGCCAACTATGGCTACACCTTC.

This clonotype was observed many times. The CDR3 nucleotides read TGCGCCAGCAGCCAAGAACTAGCGGGAGCAGAGACCCAGTACTTC. Residues: CASSQELAGAETQYF. This chain connects TRBV4-3 to TRBJ2-5; 11 bases are shared with TRBD2. Germline CDR1 is LGHNA and CDR2 is YSLEER. After removal of 0 bases from V and 4 bases from J, the junction contained 1 base not matched to a gene. This CDR3 is built from 15 residues.

This clonotype showed up many times. The gene calls are TRBV20-1 and TRBJ2-5; a possible D gene is TRBD2 (5 bases). The CDR3 spans 13 residues. Germline values: CDR1 DFQATT, CDR2 SNEGSKA (reference sequence). The V and J ends lost 4 bases and 3 bases respectively, with 12 bases between them. CDR3 in DNA: TGCAGTGCTACACGAACTAGAAAAGAGACCCAGTACTTC. As protein: CSATRTRKETQYF.

This clonotype was picked up many times. The gene calls are TRBV11-2 and TRBJ1-2; tentatively, D is TRBD1 (5 bases). V lost 0 bases and J 6 bases, leaving 14 bases between the germline ends. Germline V gives CDR1 SGHAT, CDR2 FQNNGV. The CDR3 spans 15 residues. The CDR3 spells CASSLDFGGSDGYTF. The CDR3 nucleotides read TGTGCCAGCAGCTTAGATTTTGGGGGTTCCGATGGCTACACCTTC.

This clonotype was observed many times. The chain uses TRBV12-3 or TRBV12-4 and TRBJ1-2; D unresolved. V was cut by 5 bases and J by 8 bases, with 12 bases left in between. The CDR3 totals 12 residues. The CDR3 DNA reads as TGTGCCAGCAGTCTACGCCCCCTCGGCTACACCTTC. It yields the protein CASSLRPLGYTF.

This clonotype has at least ten counts. The rearrangement uses TRBV12-3 or TRBV12-4 and TRBJ2-2, with 9 bases identical to TRBD1. This CDR3 spans 15 amino acids. V lost 6 bases, J lost 4 bases, and 6 bases stayed unmatched. The CDR3 nucleotides are TGTGCCAGCAGGGAGGACAGGGGACGCACCGGGGAGCTGTTTTTT. Translating it yields CASREDRGRTGELFF.

This clonotype was counted a few times. The chain combines TRBV2 with TRBJ2-7; D ambiguous. There are 9 residues in the CDR3. The V gene lost 9 bases and the J gene lost 5 bases, with 5 bases spanning the gap. The germline gives CDR1 SNHLY, CDR2 FYNNEI. Here the CDR3 reads CASGNEQYF. The CDR3 nucleotides read TGTGCCAGTGGGAACGAGCAGTACTTC.

This chain connects TRBV7-2 to TRBJ1-1; D may be TRBD1 (5 bases). Per the germline V gene, CDR1 is SGHTA and CDR2 is FQGNSA. This CDR3 has 19 amino acids. The V gene lost 0 bases and the J gene lost 8 bases, with 28 bases spanning the gap. CDR3 amino acids: CASSLALLGLRTWGNEAFF. CDR3 bases: TGTGCCAGCAGCTTAGCGTTGCTTGGGTTGAGGACGTGGGGCAACGAAGCTTTCTTT.

This clonotype was seen ten or more times. Written as DNA, the CDR3 is TGTGCCAGCAGCCCCGGGACAGGGCCGTATGGCTACACCTTC. As protein: CASSPGTGPYGYTF. The chain has TRBV7-8 and TRBJ1-2; 9 bases line up with TRBD1. The J segment lost 5 bases and the V segment lost 5 bases, leaving 6 bases of the junction unmatched. Germline CDR1 reads SGHVS; CDR2 reads FQNEAQ. The CDR3 has 14 amino acids.

This clonotype was found many times. The V gene is TRBV4-2, the J gene TRBJ2-7; D could derive from TRBD1 or TRBD2 (5 bases each). The germline gives CDR1 LGHNA, CDR2 YNFKEQ. V lost 0 bases and J lost 2, with 11 bases in between. The CDR3 is 15 residues long. CDR3 sequence (DNA): TGTGCCAGCAGCCAAGATTGGGACGGTGCCTACGAGCAGTACTTC. Translation: CASSQDWDGAYEQYF.

In its sample, this clonotype was seen many times. The chain combines TRBV28 with TRBJ2-7; 7 bases line up with TRBD1. The length of the CDR3 is 14 residues. Germline CDR1 and CDR2: MDHEN and SYDVKM. The V and J ends lost 6 bases and 2 bases, in that order; junction bases with no gene match: 7. The CDR3 DNA reads as TGTGCCAGCAGCCCGACAGGGCCACCCTACGAGCAGTACTTC. Amino acids: CASSPTGPPYEQYF.

In its sample, this clonotype was seen once. The chain links TRBV24-1 to TRBJ2-5; a weak D match, TRBD1 (6 bases). Germline loops: CDR1 KGHDR, CDR2 SFDVKD. Trimming pared 3 bases from V and 4 bases from J, leaving 17 bases between. This CDR3 has 16 residues. CDR3 nucleotide sequence: TGTGCCACCAGTGATCAGGACAGTAGCCTTTTAGAGACCCAGTACTTC. Its protein product is CATSDQDSSLLETQYF.

This clonotype was counted at least ten times. The V gene is TRBV20-1, the J gene TRBJ2-5, with 7 bases identical to TRBD2. V gave up 3 bases and J gave up 4 bases; unmatched junction bases: 11. The CDR3 runs 15 residues. The germline V gene encodes CDR1 DFQATT and CDR2 SNEGSKA (reference sequence). The CDR3 spells CSASYPSGVGETQYF. As DNA, the CDR3 is TGCAGTGCTAGTTATCCTAGCGGCGTGGGAGAGACCCAGTACTTC.

This clonotype was observed many times. The CDR3 spells CASSFPGSNQPQHF. CDR3 DNA sequence: TGTGCCAGCAGCTTCCCCGGTAGCAATCAGCCCCAGCATTTT. The V call is TRBV7-2, the J call TRBJ1-5; D gene ambiguous. CDR1 is SGHTA, CDR2 FQGNSA, per germline. This CDR3 has 14 residues. Trimming stripped 3 bases from V and 0 bases from J, with 6 bases between.

This clonotype has more than one count but fewer than ten. This rearrangement joins TRBV19 to TRBJ2-4; possibly TRBD1 for D (6 bases). This CDR3 has 15 amino acids. V gave up 3 bases and J gave up 7 bases, with 16 bases separating them. The V gene's germline CDR1 is LNHDA and CDR2 SQIVND (reference sequence). The CDR3 here is CASSIGGILGNIQYF. The CDR3 region has the DNA TGTGCCAGTAGTATTGGGGGCATCCTGGGTAACATTCAGTACTTC.

This clonotype has a count of ten or more. The chain links TRBV28 to TRBJ2-5; 9 bases fit TRBD1. The ends lost 2 bases at V and 5 bases at J; junction bases unmatched: 9. The CDR3 spans 16 residues. CDR1 MDHEN and CDR2 SYDVKM come from the germline V gene. The CDR3: CASSLRGQGVWETQYF. The DNA of the CDR3 is TGTGCCAGCAGTTTACGGGGACAGGGCGTTTGGGAGACCCAGTACTTC.

This clonotype occurred many times. The J gene is TRBJ2-2, the V gene TRBV6-1, with TRBD2 identical over 8 bases. V lost 7 bases and J lost 3; bases outside the gene matches: 4. CDR1 and CDR2 from the germline V gene are MNHNS and SASEGT. The CDR3 contains 14 residues. The CDR3 nucleotides are TGTGCCAGCATCCGGGAGGGGCACACCGGGGAGCTGTTTTTT. Residues: CASIREGHTGELFF.

This clonotype was counted at least ten times. The V gene is TRBV20-1, the J gene TRBJ1-2; 7 positions agree with TRBD1. The germline gives CDR1 DFQATT, CDR2 SNEGSKA (reference sequence). The CDR3 loop spans 13 amino acids. The junction had 10 bases not matched to a gene; V was cut back by 5 bases and J by 7 bases. CDR3 sequence (DNA): TGCAGTGCTGGAAGACAGGGTTTCAGTGGCTACACCTTC. Residues: CSAGRQGFSGYTF.

This clonotype was found many times. The chain recombines TRBV7-2 with TRBJ1-2, with 9 bases matching TRBD1. CDR3 size: 14 residues. Germline V gene lookup returns CDR1 SGHTA and CDR2 FQGNSA. The V segment lost 1 base and the J segment 4 bases; nucleotides outside the gene matches: 1. Written as DNA, the CDR3 is TGTGCCAGCAGCTTAGGGGACAGGGCCTATGGCTACACCTTC. Translated, it gives CASSLGDRAYGYTF.

This clonotype was observed a handful of times. One base away lies a much larger clone, so this may be a sequencing read error. The V gene is TRBV9, the J gene TRBJ1-1; D possibly corresponds to TRBD1 (6 bases). The germline V gene has CDR1 SGDLS and CDR2 YYNGEE. V dropped 2 bases and J dropped 11 bases, with 13 bases sitting between them. The CDR3 sequence is 12 residues long. The CDR3 bases are TGTGCCAGCAGCGTCACAACAGGGTGGGCTTTCTTT. Amino acid sequence: CASSVTTGWAFF. Looking up the rest from reference TRBV9 and TRBJ1-1 gives the full variable domain: DSGVTQTPKHLITATGQRVTLRCSPRSGDLSVYWYQQSLDQGLQFLIQYYNGEERAKGNILERFSAQQFPDLHSELNLSSLELGDSALYFCASSVTTGWAFFGQGTRLTVV.

This clonotype was seen many times. The chain has TRBV30 and TRBJ2-2; D is uncertain. V dropped 5 bases and J dropped 3 bases, with 4 bases sitting between them. In germline, CDR1 is GTSNPN, CDR2 SVGIG (reference sequence). This CDR3 has 11 residues. CDR3 region: CAWLDTGELFF. The CDR3 DNA follows: TGTGCCTGGTTGGACACCGGGGAGCTGTTTTTT.

This clonotype was detected ten times or more. V and J are TRBV28 and TRBJ1-1, with unresolved D. The CDR3 consists of 16 residues. The germline CDR1 and CDR2 sequences are MDHEN and SYDVKM. The V end lost 2 bases, the J end lost 1 base, and 14 bases lay between the germline ends. The CDR3 bases are TGTGCCAGCAGTTTACGGCTCTTACAACAGAACACTGAAGCTTTCTTT. It specifies CASSLRLLQQNTEAFF.

The rearrangement links TRBV11-3 to TRBJ2-1, with D hard to call. The length of the CDR3 is 12 residues. Looked up from germline, CDR1 is SGHNT and CDR2 is YENEEA. V lost 3 bases to trimming and J lost 10 bases, with 10 bases between them. The chain's CDR3 is CASSLDRREQFF. DNA for the CDR3: TGTGCCAGCAGCTTGGATCGTCGAGAGCAGTTCTTC.

The sample holds many counts of this clonotype. Here the CDR3 DNA reads TGTGCCAGCAGCTTATCTAGGAGTACGGTTTTGAACGGGGAGCTGTTTTTT. The encoded protein is CASSLSRSTVLNGELFF. This chain connects TRBV7-6 to TRBJ2-2, with D hard to call. The V gene lost 2 bases and the J gene lost 7 bases, with 20 bases spanning the gap. CDR1 and CDR2 from the germline V gene are SGHVS and FNYEAQ. The CDR3 contains 17 residues. Based on the CDR3 plus reference TRBV7-6 and TRBJ2-2, the full variable domain is GAGVSQSPRYKVTKRGQDVALRCDPISGHVSLYWYRQALGQGPEFLTYFNYEAQQDKSGLPNDRFSAERPEGSISTLTIQRTEQRDSAMYRCASSLSRSTVLNGELFFGEGSRLTVL.

This clonotype was detected ten times or more. The CDR3 coding sequence is TGCAGTGCTGCCGCCGCGGTGGGGGGCAATCAGCCCCAGCATTTT. Translated: CSAAAAVGGNQPQHF. The chain couples TRBV20-1 to TRBJ1-5; D is possibly TRBD1 (5 bases). The CDR3 is made up of 15 amino acids. Germline V gene lookup returns CDR1 DFQATT and CDR2 SNEGSKA (reference sequence). The V end was cut by 5 bases, the J end by 2 bases, with 16 bases between.

There are many counts of this clonotype. The chain is built from TRBV7-9 and TRBJ2-2; TRBD2 aligns across 8 bases. V lost 1 base to trimming and J lost 5 bases; unmatched junction nucleotides: 9. This CDR3 has 17 residues. Germline-derived CDR1 and CDR2 are SEHNR and FQNEAQ (reference sequence). The CDR3 nucleotides are TGTGCCAGCAGCTTAGGACGGGAGGGCCTTGTAACCGGGGAGCTGTTTTTT. Amino acids: CASSLGREGLVTGELFF.

The sample holds many counts of this clonotype. The J gene is TRBJ1-2, the V gene TRBV28, with TRBD1 identical over 7 bases. Germline V gene sequence: CDR1 MDHEN, CDR2 SYDVKM. The V segment lost 2 bases and the J segment 0 bases; nucleotides outside the gene matches: 3. The CDR3 has 15 amino acids. The CDR3 bases are TGTGCCAGCAGTTTAGGGACAGTAGCTAACTATGGCTACACCTTC. Translated: CASSLGTVANYGYTF.

In this sample, this clonotype turned up many times. The chain carries TRBV30 and TRBJ1-2; TRBD1 matches 7 bases. This CDR3 contains 13 residues. Per the germline V gene, CDR1 is GTSNPN and CDR2 is SVGIG (reference sequence). Unmatched junction bases numbered 8, after V lost 3 bases and J lost 7 bases. The CDR3 region is CAWRPDRVRGYTF. In DNA form, the CDR3 reads TGTGCCTGGAGACCCGACAGGGTTCGTGGCTACACCTTC.

This clonotype was seen at least ten times. The chain recombines TRBV9 with TRBJ2-5; D perhaps matches TRBD2 (7 bases). CDR3 length: 14 residues. With 4 bases removed from V and 7 bases from J, the gap between germline ends came to 17 bases. Germline CDR1 is SGDLS and CDR2 is YYNGEE. The DNA of the CDR3 is TGTGCCAGCAGCCCCCCCGGGGGAGGGGGGACCCAGTACTTC. As protein: CASSPPGGGGTQYF. Using reference TRBV9 and TRBJ2-5 for the parts outside the CDR3, the full variable domain is DSGVTQTPKHLITATGQRVTLRCSPRSGDLSVYWYQQSLDQGLQFLIQYYNGEERAKGNILERFSAQQFPDLHSELNLSSLELGDSALYFCASSPPGGGGTQYFGPGTRLLVL.